The 23 T cell receptor beta chains below all came from one sample that was sequenced in a study of PD-1 blockade in classical Hodgkin lymphoma. The time point: newly diagnosed, previously untreated cHL patient sample. Clones were read by immunoSEQ multiplex PCR, and TCRdb kept only the in-frame ones, dropping some. Of approximately 35,000 clones in the sample, roughly 94% were seen once. Sequencing was carried out using peripheral blood mononuclear cells (PBMCs). These receptors all come from a human donor with classical Hodgkin lymphoma.

V usage is TRBV5-5 and J usage is TRBJ1-2; maybe TRBD1 (5 bases). Germline-derived CDR1 and CDR2 are SGHKS and YYEKEE (reference sequence). Trimming shortened V by 3 bases and J by 3 bases, and 12 bases separated the two germline ends. This CDR3 spans 14 amino acids. CDR3 residues: CASSSGGRYYGYTF. CDR3 sequence (DNA): TGTGCCAGCAGCTCTGGGGGGAGATACTATGGCTACACCTTC. The variable domain in full, completed from reference TRBV5-5 and TRBJ1-2, reads DAGVTQSPTHLIKTRGQQVTLRCSPISGHKSVSWYQQVLGQGPQFIFQYYEKEERGRGNFPDRFSARQFPNYSSELNVNALLLGDSALYLCASSSGGRYYGYTFGSGTRLTVV.

The V gene is TRBV5-6, the J gene TRBJ2-2; D unresolved. Trimming cost V 4 bases and J 5 bases, with 9 bases left between them. This CDR3 is built from 13 residues. CDR1 SGHDT and CDR2 YYEEEE come from the germline V gene. The CDR3 sequence: CASSPTSTGELFF. In DNA, the CDR3 is TGTGCCAGCAGCCCAACAAGTACCGGGGAGCTGTTTTTT.

This clone was counted between two and nine times. J is TRBJ1-1 and V is TRBV7-8; D unresolved. V was cut by 5 bases and J by 0 bases, with 7 bases left in between. Looked up from germline, CDR1 is SGHVS and CDR2 is FQNEAQ. The CDR3 runs 13 residues. The CDR3 nucleotides read TGTGCCAGCAGCCTGACGATGAACACTGAAGCTTTCTTT. Translated: CASSLTMNTEAFF. The full variable domain, with the rest looked up from reference TRBV7-8 and TRBJ1-1, is GAGVSQSPRYKVAKRGQDVALRCDPISGHVSLFWYQQALGQGPEFLTYFQNEAQLDKSGLPSDRFFAERPEGSVSTLKIQRTQQEDSAVYLCASSLTMNTEAFFGQGTRLTVV.

This chain connects TRBV19 to TRBJ2-7; D is perhaps TRBD1 (5 bases). Trimming shortened V by 8 bases and J by 7 bases, and 18 bases separated the two germline ends. This CDR3 is 13 amino acids long. Germline-derived CDR1 and CDR2 are LNHDA and SQIVND (reference sequence). The CDR3 nucleotides read TGTGCCAGTGCCACGCAGGGAATGGGGGAGCAGTACTTC. It is translated as CASATQGMGEQYF.

The rearrangement links TRBV4-1 to TRBJ2-1; no clear D gene. The CDR3 is 12 amino acids. Germline loops: CDR1 MGHRA, CDR2 YSYEKL. V lost 0 bases and J lost 8, with 5 bases in between. The CDR3 here is CASSQDYDEQFF. As DNA, the CDR3 is TGCGCCAGCAGCCAAGATTATGATGAGCAGTTCTTC.

The chain links TRBV18 to TRBJ2-7; 7 positions agree with TRBD1. The CDR3 is 13 amino acids. V dropped 3 bases and J dropped 3; count of bases not matched to a gene: 2. Germline CDR1 and CDR2: KGHSH and LQKENI. CDR3 amino acids: CASSPAGGYEQYF. The CDR3, as DNA: TGTGCCAGCTCACCGGCAGGGGGCTACGAGCAGTACTTC.

The V gene is TRBV29-1, the J gene TRBJ1-1, with D perhaps TRBD1 (5 bases). V lost 5 bases and J lost 2, with 9 bases in between. The CDR3 is 12 residues long. Germline V gene sequence: CDR1 SQVTM, CDR2 ANQGSEA. Here the CDR3 reads CSVPTVNTEAFF. The CDR3, as DNA: TGCAGCGTTCCGACAGTTAACACTGAAGCTTTCTTT.

This chain joins TRBV18 and TRBJ2-4; 7 bases fit TRBD2. J was trimmed by 7 bases and V by 0 bases; bases with no gene match: 6. The CDR3 runs to 15 residues. CDR1 and CDR2 (germline): KGHSH, LQKENI. DNA of the CDR3: TGTGCCAGCTCACCACCGGAGGGAGGGTGGAACATTCAGTACTTC. It is translated as CASSPPEGGWNIQYF.

This chain connects TRBV27 to TRBJ2-2; TRBD2 agrees at 12 bases. V was clipped by 5 bases and J by 4 bases; unmatched bases: 2. This CDR3 is built from 15 residues. The V gene's germline CDR1 is MNHEY and CDR2 SMNVEV (reference sequence). In DNA, the CDR3 is TGTGCCAGCAGTGGACTAGCGGGGAGCACCGGGGAGCTGTTTTTT. Amino acid sequence: CASSGLAGSTGELFF.

The V and J genes are TRBV6-1 and TRBJ2-5; TRBD2 is a possible D gene (5 bases). This CDR3 region has 16 residues. With 1 base removed from V and 6 bases from J, the gap between germline ends came to 18 bases. Germline CDR1 is MNHNS and CDR2 is SASEGT. The CDR3, as DNA: TGTGCCAGCAGTGAAGAGAGGGTCCAGGATTGGAAGACCCAGTACTTC. It translates to CASSEERVQDWKTQYF.

J is TRBJ1-1 and V is TRBV10-3; D gene uncertain. Per germline, CDR1 ENHRY and CDR2 SYGVKD. The CDR3 loop spans 16 amino acids. V was shortened by 5 bases and J by 4 bases, with 20 bases between the two germline ends. The CDR3 reads CAISPVYPGRSTEAFF. CDR3 nucleotides: TGTGCCATCAGTCCCGTATATCCCGGTCGGAGCACTGAAGCTTTCTTT.

The chain is built from TRBV5-1 and TRBJ2-1; no clear D. The CDR3 totals 15 residues. Germline V lookup: CDR1 SGHRS, CDR2 YFSETQ. Trimming cost V 2 bases and J 6 bases, with 15 bases left between them. The CDR3 DNA reads TGCGCCAGCAGCTTCGGAAGCGAGCCCTCCAATGAGCAGTTCTTC. Amino acids: CASSFGSEPSNEQFF.

The chain couples TRBV5-1 to TRBJ1-5, with 8 bases that match TRBD1. Per the germline V gene, CDR1 is SGHRS and CDR2 is YFSETQ. The CDR3 extends over 13 amino acids. J was trimmed by 7 bases and V by 4 bases; bases with no gene match: 4. CDR3 bases: TGCGCCAGCAGCCTAGGACAGGGCCAGCCCCAGCATTTT. It translates to CASSLGQGQPQHF.

The chain is built from TRBV4-2 and TRBJ1-1; D not certain. CDR3 length: 14 amino acids. V lost 4 bases to trimming and J lost 6 bases, with 15 bases between them. Germline-derived CDR1 and CDR2 are LGHNA and YNFKEQ. CDR3: CASSPEAGRAEAFF. In DNA form, the CDR3 reads TGTGCCAGCAGCCCCGAGGCAGGACGGGCTGAAGCTTTCTTT.

The rearrangement uses TRBV7-2 and TRBJ2-7, with 9 bases fitting TRBD1. This CDR3 has 14 residues. Germline CDR1 SGHTA, CDR2 FQGNSA. The V gene end was trimmed by 1 base and the J gene end by 7 bases; junction bases not matched to a gene: 5. The CDR3 DNA reads as TGTGCCAGCAGCTTAGGGACAGGGGCTTTGGAGCAGTACTTC. Protein: CASSLGTGALEQYF.

The V gene is TRBV19, the J gene TRBJ2-7, with 8 bases fitting TRBD1. The germline gives CDR1 LNHDA, CDR2 SQIVND (reference sequence). The junction had 5 bases not matched to a gene; V was cut back by 5 bases and J by 5 bases. This CDR3 region has 13 residues. CDR3 sequence: CASSDRGLDEQYF. Here the CDR3 DNA reads TGTGCCAGTAGTGACAGGGGTCTCGACGAGCAGTACTTC.

This sequence joins TRBV7-9 and TRBJ1-2; D unclear. Trimming shortened V by 3 bases and J by 3 bases, and 11 bases separated the two germline ends. Germline CDR1 is SEHNR and CDR2 is FQNEAQ (reference sequence). There are 14 residues in the CDR3. This chain's CDR3 is CASSLGKGYYGYTF. CDR3 sequence (DNA): TGTGCCAGCAGCTTGGGAAAAGGCTACTATGGCTACACCTTC.

The chain employs TRBV27 and TRBJ2-1, with D perhaps given as TRBD1 or TRBD2 (5 bases each). CDR1 MNHEY and CDR2 SMNVEV come from the germline V gene (reference sequence). The CDR3 is 15 amino acids. V lost 6 bases and J lost 0, with 12 bases in between. The CDR3 region is CASSAGTASYNEQFF. The CDR3 DNA reads TGTGCCAGCAGCGCCGGGACGGCCTCCTACAATGAGCAGTTCTTC.

The CDR3, as DNA: TGCGCCAGCAGCTTAGAGGGACAGGGCTATGGCTACACCTTC. This codes for CASSLEGQGYGYTF. The chain has TRBV5-1 and TRBJ1-2; 9 bases align to TRBD1. V trimming: 2 bases; J trimming: 4 bases; junction bases outside the gene matches: 3. The CDR3 runs 14 residues. Germline V gene lookup returns CDR1 SGHRS and CDR2 YFSETQ.

V gene TRBV6-6 combines with J gene TRBJ1-1, with 8 positions matching TRBD1. Per the germline V gene, CDR1 is MNHNY and CDR2 is SVGAGI (reference sequence). The CDR3 runs 14 residues. The ends lost 2 bases at V and 1 base at J; junction bases unmatched: 0. CDR3 DNA: TGTGCCAGCAGTTACGACAGGGGGAACACTGAAGCTTTCTTT. Residues: CASSYDRGNTEAFF.

V gene TRBV18 combines with J gene TRBJ2-3; D may be TRBD2 (6 bases). CDR1 is KGHSH, CDR2 LQKENI, per germline. The V and J ends lost 2 bases and 3 bases respectively, with 15 bases between them. The length of the CDR3 is 16 residues. This chain's CDR3 is CASSPMRLGGTDTQYF. DNA of the CDR3: TGTGCCAGCTCACCAATGAGGTTAGGAGGGACAGATACGCAGTATTTT.

The rearrangement uses TRBV7-6 and TRBJ2-7; TRBD2 aligns across 11 bases. The CDR3 covers 18 residues. J lost 0 bases, V lost 5 bases, and 12 bases had no gene match. The germline V gene encodes CDR1 SGHVS and CDR2 FNYEAQ. CDR3 nucleotides: TGTGCCAGCAGCGTACTCCCGACTAGCGGGGAATACTCCTACGAGCAGTACTTC. Amino acids: CASSVLPTSGEYSYEQYF.

The chain couples TRBV7-9 to TRBJ1-1; 9 bases are a match to TRBD1. This CDR3 spans 16 amino acids. J gave up 1 base and V 5 bases, and 8 bases lay outside the gene matches. CDR1 and CDR2 (germline): SEHNR, FQNEAQ (reference sequence). Here the CDR3 DNA reads TGTGCCAGCAGCCCACCGGGACAGGGAAAGAACACTGAAGCTTTCTTT. It specifies CASSPPGQGKNTEAFF.